The clone carrying this TCR beta chain was picked up a small number of times. Antigen unknown. The sample comes from a study of cytomegalovirus exposure and HLA in healthy donors. Study-level points and caveats: After further analysis at a later stage, roughly 16,000 TCR beta sequences were associated with HLA alleles at 0.05 false discovery rate. Trimming of TCR beta V- and J-genes showed a link, identified in a later analysis, to a missense DCLRE1C variant.

Use of 60 Vbeta and 13 Jbeta primers characterized the PCR. Repertoires were generated with immunoSEQ multiplex PCR, while TCRdb's copy carries only in-frame clones and drops some. The profile shows 120,000 or so clones, 80% of them singletons. This CDR3 region has 16 residues. Germline assignment: CDR1 SGDLS and CDR2 YYNGEE. The germline V and J ends were trimmed by 0 bases and 0 bases, with 12 bases remaining between them. The TCR sequence derives from a man aged 25-45 years in good health and CMV-seropositive. The sequenced material came from PBMCs. The chain carries TRBV9 and TRBJ1-1, with D possibly being TRBD1 (6 bases). CDR3 coding DNA: TGTGCCAGCAGCGTAGGGCAGGACAGAATGAACACTGAAGCTTTCTTT. Protein sequence: CASSVGQDRMNTEAFF.